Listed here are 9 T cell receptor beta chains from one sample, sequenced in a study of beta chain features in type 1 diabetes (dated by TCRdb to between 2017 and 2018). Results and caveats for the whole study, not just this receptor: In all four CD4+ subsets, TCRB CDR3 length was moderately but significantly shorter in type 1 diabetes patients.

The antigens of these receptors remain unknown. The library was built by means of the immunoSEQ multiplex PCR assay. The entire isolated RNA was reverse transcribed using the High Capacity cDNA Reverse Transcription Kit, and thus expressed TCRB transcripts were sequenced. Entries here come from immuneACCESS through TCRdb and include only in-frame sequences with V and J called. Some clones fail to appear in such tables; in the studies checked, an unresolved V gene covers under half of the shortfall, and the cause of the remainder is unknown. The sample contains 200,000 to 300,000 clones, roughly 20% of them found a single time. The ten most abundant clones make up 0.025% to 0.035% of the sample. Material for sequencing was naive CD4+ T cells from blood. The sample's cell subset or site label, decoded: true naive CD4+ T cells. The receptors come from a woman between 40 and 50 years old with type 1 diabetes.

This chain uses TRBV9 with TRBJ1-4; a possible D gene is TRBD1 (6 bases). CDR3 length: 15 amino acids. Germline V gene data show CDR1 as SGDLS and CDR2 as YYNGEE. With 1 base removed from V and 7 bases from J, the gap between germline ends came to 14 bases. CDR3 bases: TGTGCCAGCAGCGTATCACAGGGCTTAGGTGAAAAACTGTTTTTT. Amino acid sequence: CASSVSQGLGEKLFF.

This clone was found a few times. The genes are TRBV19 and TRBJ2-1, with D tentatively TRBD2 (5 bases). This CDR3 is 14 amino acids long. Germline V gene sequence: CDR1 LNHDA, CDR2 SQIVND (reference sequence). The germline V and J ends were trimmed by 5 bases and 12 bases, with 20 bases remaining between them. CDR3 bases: TGTGCCAGTAGTCGGGATCAGCGGATGCAAGGGCAGTTCTTC. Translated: CASSRDQRMQGQFF.

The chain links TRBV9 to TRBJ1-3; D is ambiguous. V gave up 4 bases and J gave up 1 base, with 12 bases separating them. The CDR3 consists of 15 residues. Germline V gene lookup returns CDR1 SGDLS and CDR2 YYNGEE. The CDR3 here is CASSPGFLSGNTIYF. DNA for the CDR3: TGTGCCAGCAGCCCAGGATTTTTATCTGGAAACACCATATATTTT.

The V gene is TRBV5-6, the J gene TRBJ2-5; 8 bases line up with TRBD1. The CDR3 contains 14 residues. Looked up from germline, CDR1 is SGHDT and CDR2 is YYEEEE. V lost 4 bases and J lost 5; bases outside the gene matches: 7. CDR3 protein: CASSRTGPGETQYF. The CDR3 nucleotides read TGTGCCAGCAGCAGGACAGGGCCTGGGGAGACCCAGTACTTC. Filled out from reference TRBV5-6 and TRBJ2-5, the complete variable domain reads DAGVTQSPTHLIKTRGQQVTLRCSPKSGHDTVSWYQQALGQGPQFIFQYYEEEERQRGNFPDRFSGHQFPNYSSELNVNALLLGDSALYLCASSRTGPGETQYFGPGTRLLVL.

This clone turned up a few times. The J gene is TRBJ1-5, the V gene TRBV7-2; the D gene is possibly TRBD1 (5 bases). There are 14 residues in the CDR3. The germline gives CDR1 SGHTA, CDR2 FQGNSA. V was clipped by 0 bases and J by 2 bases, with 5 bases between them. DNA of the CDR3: TGTGCCAGCAGCTTAGCGGGGCGCAATCAGCCCCAGCATTTT. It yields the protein CASSLAGRNQPQHF.

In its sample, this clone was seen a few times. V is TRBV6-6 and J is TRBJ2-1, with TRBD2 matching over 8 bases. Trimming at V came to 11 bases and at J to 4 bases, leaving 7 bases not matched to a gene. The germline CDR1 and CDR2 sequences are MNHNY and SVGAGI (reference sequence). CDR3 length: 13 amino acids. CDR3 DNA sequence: TGTGCCGGGTCAGCGGGGGTTTACAATGAGCAGTTCTTC. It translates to CAGSAGVYNEQFF.

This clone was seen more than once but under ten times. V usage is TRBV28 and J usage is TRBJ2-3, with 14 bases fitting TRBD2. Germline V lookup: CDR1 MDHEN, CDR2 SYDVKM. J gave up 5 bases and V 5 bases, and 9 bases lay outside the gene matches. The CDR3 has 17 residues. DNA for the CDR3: TGTGCCAGCAGTCCGACTAGCGGGGGGGCCGGGGGAGATACGCAGTATTTT. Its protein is CASSPTSGGAGGDTQYF.

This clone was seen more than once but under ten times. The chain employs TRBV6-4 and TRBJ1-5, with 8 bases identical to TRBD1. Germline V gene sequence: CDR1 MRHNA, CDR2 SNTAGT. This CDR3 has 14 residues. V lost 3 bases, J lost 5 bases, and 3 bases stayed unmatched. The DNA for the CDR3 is TGTGCCAGCAGTGAACAGGGGGGGGATCAGCCCCAGCATTTT. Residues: CASSEQGGDQPQHF.

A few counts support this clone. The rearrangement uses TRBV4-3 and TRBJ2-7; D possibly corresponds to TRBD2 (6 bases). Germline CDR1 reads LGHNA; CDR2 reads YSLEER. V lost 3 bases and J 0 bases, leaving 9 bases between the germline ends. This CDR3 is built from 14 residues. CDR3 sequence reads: CASSHGRSSYEQYF. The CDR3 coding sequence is TGCGCCAGCAGCCACGGGAGAAGCTCCTACGAGCAGTACTTC.